The text below deals with one TCR beta chain. The antigen is not known. The entry originates in a study of OX40 agonist ivuxolimab in advanced cancers. On the study more broadly: Of the participants, 35% to 50% had some prior anti-PD-1, anti-PD-L1 or anti-CTLA-4 therapy, which was allowed. In three patients, partial responses were observed, one with hepatocellular carcinoma and two with cutaneous melanoma.

Profiled with immunoSEQ multiplex PCR; TCRdb holds only in-frame clones, not every one. The repertoire includes tens of thousands of clones, 85% to 90% of them detected once, and around 6.3% sits in the top ten. This CDR3 region has 11 residues. CDR1 and CDR2 (germline): GTSNPN, SVGIG (reference sequence). Study conclusions and caveats: By week 6 at 0.1 to 3.0 mg/kg, blood CD4+ and CD8+ T cells had expanded clonally. Relative to CD4+ cells, CD8+ T cells on average had more expanded clones.

The chain recombines TRBV30 with TRBJ1-2; D may be TRBD1 (5 bases). This material consisted of CD4+ or CD8+ T cells sorted from blood, taken in a trial of the OX40 agonist ivuxolimab. This sequence originates from an adult with an advanced solid tumor such as melanoma, head and neck, liver or kidney cancer. The CDR3 loop is CAVFQGNGYTF. The CDR3 DNA reads TGTGCAGTATTCCAGGGAAACGGCTACACCTTC.